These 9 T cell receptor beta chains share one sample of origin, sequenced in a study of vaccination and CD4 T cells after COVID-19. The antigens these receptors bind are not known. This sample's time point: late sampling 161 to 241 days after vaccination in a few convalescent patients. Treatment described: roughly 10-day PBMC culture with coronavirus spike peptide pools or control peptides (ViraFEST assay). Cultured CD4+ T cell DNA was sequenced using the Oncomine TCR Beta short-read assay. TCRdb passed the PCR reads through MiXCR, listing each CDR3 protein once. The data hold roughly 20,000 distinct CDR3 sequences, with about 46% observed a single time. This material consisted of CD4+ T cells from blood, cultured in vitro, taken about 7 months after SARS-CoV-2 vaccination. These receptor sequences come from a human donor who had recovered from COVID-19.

CDR3 nucleotides: TGTGCCAGCAGTGCGACAGGGCAAGAGACCCAGTACTTC. This codes for CASSATGQETQYF. This chain joins TRBV2 and TRBJ2-5; 7 nucleotides agree with TRBD1. The CDR3 loop spans 13 amino acids. The V segment lost 4 bases and the J segment 2 bases; nucleotides outside the gene matches: 1. In germline, CDR1 is SNHLY, CDR2 FYNNEI.

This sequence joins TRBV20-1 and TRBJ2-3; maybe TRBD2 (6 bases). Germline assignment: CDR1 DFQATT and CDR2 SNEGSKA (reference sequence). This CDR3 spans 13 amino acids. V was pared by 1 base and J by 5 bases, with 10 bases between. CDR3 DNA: TGCAGTGCTAGAGCGGGGGTGGTAGATACGCAGTATTTT. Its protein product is CSARAGVVDTQYF.

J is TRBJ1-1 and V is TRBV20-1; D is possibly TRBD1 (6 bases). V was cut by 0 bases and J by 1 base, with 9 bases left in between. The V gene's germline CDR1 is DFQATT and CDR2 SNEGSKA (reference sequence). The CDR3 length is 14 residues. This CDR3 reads CSARDGGSNTEAFF. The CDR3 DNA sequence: TGCAGTGCTAGAGACGGGGGCTCGAACACTGAAGCTTTCTTT.

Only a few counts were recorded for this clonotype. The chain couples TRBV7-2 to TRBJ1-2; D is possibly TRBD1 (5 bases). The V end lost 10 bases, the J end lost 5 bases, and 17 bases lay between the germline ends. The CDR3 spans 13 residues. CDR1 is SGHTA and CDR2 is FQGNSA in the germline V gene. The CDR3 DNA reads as TGTGCCATCCGGGGCAGGGATGGATATGGCTACACCTTC. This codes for CAIRGRDGYGYTF.

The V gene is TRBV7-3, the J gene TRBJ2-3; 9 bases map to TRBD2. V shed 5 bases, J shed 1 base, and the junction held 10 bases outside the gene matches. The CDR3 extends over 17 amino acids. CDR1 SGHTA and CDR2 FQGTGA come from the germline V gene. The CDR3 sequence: CASSVGPPSGGTDTQYF. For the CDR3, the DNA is TGTGCCAGCAGCGTAGGACCCCCTAGCGGGGGCACAGATACGCAGTATTTT. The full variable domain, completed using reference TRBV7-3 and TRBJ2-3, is GAGVSQTPSNKVTEKGKYVELRCDPISGHTALYWYRQSLGQGPEFLIYFQGTGAADDSGLPNDRFFAVRPEGSVSTLKIQRTERGDSAVYLCASSVGPPSGGTDTQYFGPGTRLTVL.

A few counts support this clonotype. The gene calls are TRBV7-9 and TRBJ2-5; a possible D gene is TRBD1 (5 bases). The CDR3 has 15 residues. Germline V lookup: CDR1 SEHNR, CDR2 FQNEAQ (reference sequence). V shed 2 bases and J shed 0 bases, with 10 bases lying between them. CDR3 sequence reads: CASSLQGGDQETQYF. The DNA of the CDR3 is TGTGCCAGCAGCTTACAGGGTGGGGACCAAGAGACCCAGTACTTC.

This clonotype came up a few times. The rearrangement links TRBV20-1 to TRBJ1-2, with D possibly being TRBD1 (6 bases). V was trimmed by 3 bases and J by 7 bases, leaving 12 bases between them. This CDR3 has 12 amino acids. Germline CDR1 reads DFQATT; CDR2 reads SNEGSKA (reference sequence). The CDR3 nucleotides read TGCAGTGCTAGTGCAGGGGCGGGTGGCTACACCTTC. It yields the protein CSASAGAGGYTF.

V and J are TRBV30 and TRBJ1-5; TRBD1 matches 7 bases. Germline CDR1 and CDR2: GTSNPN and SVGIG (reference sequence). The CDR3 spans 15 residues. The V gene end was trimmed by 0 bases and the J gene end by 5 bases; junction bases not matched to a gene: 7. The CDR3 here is CAWSVQGGGYQPQHF. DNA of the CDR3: TGTGCCTGGAGTGTACAAGGAGGGGGCTATCAGCCCCAGCATTTT. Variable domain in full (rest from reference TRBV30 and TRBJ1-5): SQTIHQWPATLVQPVGSPLSLECTVEGTSNPNLYWYRQAAGRGLQLLFYSVGIGQISSEVPQNLSASRPQDRQFILSSKKLLLSDSGFYLCAWSVQGGGYQPQHFGDGTRLSIL.

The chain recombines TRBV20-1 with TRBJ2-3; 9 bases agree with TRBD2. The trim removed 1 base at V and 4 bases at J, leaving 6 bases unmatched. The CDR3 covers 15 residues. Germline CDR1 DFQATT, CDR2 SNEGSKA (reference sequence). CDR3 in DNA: TGCAGTGCTAGAGTCGGCGGGGGGGCTGCAGATACGCAGTATTTT. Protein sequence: CSARVGGGAADTQYF.